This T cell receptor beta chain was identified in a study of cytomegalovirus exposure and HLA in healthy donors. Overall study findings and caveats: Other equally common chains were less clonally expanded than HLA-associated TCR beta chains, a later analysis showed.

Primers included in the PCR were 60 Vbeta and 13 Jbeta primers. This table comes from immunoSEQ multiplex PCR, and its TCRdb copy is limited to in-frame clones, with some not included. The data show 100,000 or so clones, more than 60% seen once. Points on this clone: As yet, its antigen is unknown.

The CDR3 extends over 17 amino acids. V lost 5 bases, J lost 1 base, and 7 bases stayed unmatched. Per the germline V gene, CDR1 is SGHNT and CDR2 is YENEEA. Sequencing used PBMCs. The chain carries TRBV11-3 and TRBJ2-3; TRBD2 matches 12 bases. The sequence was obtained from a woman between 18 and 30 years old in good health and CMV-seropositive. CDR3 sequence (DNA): TGTGCCAGCAGCATACTACTAGCGGGAGGTCGCACAGATACGCAGTATTTT. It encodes CASSILLAGGRTDTQYF.